One and the same sample provided the 20 T cell receptor beta chains below, sequenced in a study of Graves' ophthalmopathy and Graves' hyperthyroidism. RNA transcripts served as template for amplifying TCR beta CDR3 sequences. An initial RT-PCR round employing HTBI primers preceded a second-round multiplex PCR. TCRdb reprocessed the multiplex PCR reads with MiXCR, giving one entry per CDR3 protein. Of approximately 1.2 million distinct CDR3 sequences listed, about 36% are singletons. The source material was peripheral blood or thyroid tissue (not recorded which). The source is an adult man with Graves' hyperthyroidism.

A note on this clonotype: At one of its ends the junction is not consistent with the germline gene, which may arise from a read error. This chain uses TRBV7-8 with TRBJ1-4; weak D call: TRBD1 (6 bases). The CDR3 covers 15 residues. Per the germline V gene, CDR1 is SGHVS and CDR2 is FQNEAQ. Here the CDR3 DNA reads TGCGCCAGCAGCCAAGGGGGGGGAAGTAATGAAAAACTGCTTTTT. It is translated as CASSQGGGSNEKLLF.

Remarks on this clonotype: One junction end disagrees with the germline gene, perhaps due to a read error. This chain uses TRBV6-2 or TRBV6-3 with TRBJ1-1, with D perhaps TRBD1 (6 bases). This CDR3 spans 14 amino acids. CDR1 and CDR2 from the germline V gene are MNHEY and SVGEGT. The CDR3 loop is CVSTRQLGARGAFF. The CDR3 nucleotides read TGTGTCAGCACTCGCCAGTTGGGGGCAAGAGGGGCTTTCTTT.

The chain recombines TRBV7-9 with TRBJ1-5; possible D gene TRBD1, 6 bases. CDR1 is SEHNR, CDR2 FQNEAQ, per germline (reference sequence). The CDR3 length is 16 residues. V dropped 6 bases and J dropped 5 bases, with 20 bases sitting between them. CDR3 coding DNA: TGTGCCAGCAGTGAGGTCGGGGACAACCTCGATCAGCCCCAGCATTTT. As protein: CASSEVGDNLDQPQHF.

This clonotype was recorded at least ten times. J is TRBJ2-7 and V is TRBV20-1; tentatively, D is TRBD2 (6 bases). The CDR3 length is 13 residues. Germline-derived CDR1 and CDR2 are DFQATT and SNEGSKA (reference sequence). The V end lost 3 bases, the J end lost 2 bases, and 11 bases lay between the germline ends. CDR3 DNA: TGCAGTGCTAGCGGGAGTTCCCCCTACGAGCAGTACTTC. This codes for CSASGSSPYEQYF.

The rearrangement links TRBV10-3 to TRBJ1-1; the D is unclear. V was shortened by 4 bases and J by 3 bases, with 6 bases between the two germline ends. This CDR3 region has 12 residues. Germline assignment: CDR1 ENHRY and CDR2 SYGVKD. CDR3 sequence: CAISGPYTEAFF. CDR3 coding DNA: TGTGCCATCAGTGGACCCTACACTGAAGCTTTCTTT.

The sample holds many counts of this clonotype. CDR3 residues: CASSTGMINEKLFF. Written as DNA, the CDR3 is TGTGCCAGTTCAACCGGGATGATTAATGAAAAACTGTTTTTT. The V call is TRBV15, the J call TRBJ1-4; D is uncertain. The CDR3 is 14 amino acids. Germline V CDR1 and CDR2: LNHNV, YYDKDF (reference sequence). The V end lost 10 bases, the J end lost 4 bases, and 16 bases lay between the germline ends.

As to this clonotype: It is likely a read error, because the conserved phenylalanine at the end of the CDR3 is missing. The chain combines TRBV4-3 with TRBJ1-1, with 7 bases fitting TRBD1. With V trimmed by 4 bases and J by 2 bases, 10 bases remained unmatched. This CDR3 is 16 amino acids long. CDR1 is LGHNA and CDR2 is YSLEER in the germline V gene. CDR3 in amino acids: CASSPVSTGPNTEAFL. For the CDR3, the DNA is TGCGCCAGCAGCCCCGTTTCGACAGGGCCTAACACTGAAGCTTTCCTT.

A few counts support this clonotype. The chain is built from TRBV18 and TRBJ1-1; the D is unclear. The CDR3 runs 13 residues. Germline V gene lookup returns CDR1 KGHSH and CDR2 LQKENI. V was cut by 1 base and J by 2 bases, with 5 bases left in between. Here the CDR3 reads CASSPLSNTEAFF. In DNA, the CDR3 is TGTGCCAGCTCACCACTCAGTAACACTGAAGCTTTCTTT.

The V and J genes are TRBV7-2 and TRBJ2-5, with D tentatively TRBD2 (7 bases). Trimming took 7 bases from V and 4 from J, leaving 13 bases between them. Germline V CDR1 and CDR2: SGHTA, FQGNSA. This CDR3 spans 13 amino acids. Here the CDR3 reads CASNAAGAETQYF. In nucleotides, the CDR3 is TGTGCCAGCAACGCGGCGGGGGCAGAGACCCAGTACTTC.

This clonotype was detected a few times. A much larger clone differs by one base, so this may be a read error. This sequence joins TRBV19 and TRBJ2-5, with 7 bases that match TRBD1. The trim removed 4 bases at V and 13 bases at J, leaving 12 bases unmatched. Per germline, CDR1 LNHDA and CDR2 SQIVND (reference sequence). The CDR3 is 13 residues long. The DNA for the CDR3 is TGTGCCAGTAGTAGAACGCTTCCGGGACAGTTGTACTTC. Protein sequence: CASSRTLPGQLYF.

There are a few counts of this clonotype. This chain joins TRBV7-2 and TRBJ2-6; D might be TRBD1 (5 bases). CDR1 and CDR2 from the germline V gene are SGHTA and FQGNSA. Between the trimmed V and J ends, which lost 2 bases and 4 bases, there was a span of 6 bases. The CDR3 extends over 14 amino acids. In nucleotides, the CDR3 is TGTGCCAGCAGCTTAAGGACAGGGGCCAACGTCCTGACTTTC. This encodes CASSLRTGANVLTF.

This clonotype was found many times. The rearrangement joins TRBV7-8 to TRBJ1-4, with D tentatively TRBD1 (5 bases). With 6 bases removed from V and 7 bases from J, the gap between germline ends came to 24 bases. This CDR3 is 17 amino acids long. CDR1 and CDR2 (germline): SGHVS, FQNEAQ. The CDR3 DNA sequence: TGTGCCAGCAGAAACCTCGGACGGAGGAACGGGGGTGAAAAACTGTTTTTT. It is translated as CASRNLGRRNGGEKLFF.

The rearrangement links TRBV9 to TRBJ1-1; 8 bases line up with TRBD1. Germline V lookup: CDR1 SGDLS, CDR2 YYNGEE. The CDR3 sequence is 15 residues long. With V trimmed by 4 bases and J by 0 bases, 5 bases remained unmatched. The CDR3 DNA follows: TGTGCCAGCAGCACGACAGGGGTCATGAACACTGAAGCTTTCTTT. This translates into CASSTTGVMNTEAFF.

The CDR3 DNA is TGCGCCAGCAGCAGAGCCCGGACAGGGGGCTACGAGCAGTACTTC. Translation gives CASSRARTGGYEQYF. This chain uses TRBV5-1 with TRBJ2-7, with 10 bases lining up with TRBD1. The ends lost 4 bases at V and 3 bases at J; junction bases unmatched: 7. The CDR3 loop spans 15 amino acids. The germline CDR1 and CDR2 sequences are SGHRS and YFSETQ.

This chain links TRBV5-4 with TRBJ2-3; no firm D call. Germline lookup yields CDR1 SGHNT and CDR2 YYREEE (reference sequence). The CDR3 totals 15 residues. V lost 4 bases and J 7 bases, leaving 19 bases between the germline ends. CDR3 protein: CASSPEQAVINTQYF. The CDR3 region has the DNA TGTGCCAGCAGCCCGGAGCAAGCTGTGATAAATACGCAGTATTTT.

This clonotype was recorded a few times. This chain joins TRBV3-1 and TRBJ1-4; D perhaps matches TRBD1 (6 bases). The CDR3 runs to 16 residues. CDR1 and CDR2 from the germline V gene are LGHDT and YNNKEL (reference sequence). V lost 0 bases, J lost 8 bases, and 16 bases lay in between. The CDR3 DNA is TGTGCCAGCAGCCAAGATATGGGGGCTGAGGCGGAAAAACTGTTTTTT. Translated, it gives CASSQDMGAEAEKLFF.

The chain links TRBV7-6 to TRBJ2-7; 9 bases are a match to TRBD1. This CDR3 has 15 amino acids. V lost 6 bases, J lost 0 bases, and 6 bases stayed unmatched. Germline V CDR1 and CDR2: SGHVS, FNYEAQ. The CDR3 loop is CASSSDRGYSYEQYF. Here the CDR3 DNA reads TGTGCCAGCAGTTCGGACAGGGGCTACTCCTACGAGCAGTACTTC.

The chain recombines TRBV28 with TRBJ2-7, with D maybe TRBD1 (6 bases). CDR1 is MDHEN, CDR2 SYDVKM, per germline. The V end lost 10 bases, the J end lost 3 bases, and 13 bases lay between the germline ends. The CDR3 has 12 amino acids. CDR3: CATNTQGYEQYF. The CDR3 nucleotides read TGTGCCACAAACACACAGGGCTACGAGCAGTACTTC.

Many counts were recorded for this clonotype. The chain combines TRBV25-1 with TRBJ2-7; D remains unclear. The CDR3 is made up of 12 amino acids. V lost 7 bases and J 5 bases, leaving 12 bases between the germline ends. Germline CDR1 is MGHDK and CDR2 is SYGVNS. CDR3 DNA: TGTGCCAGCATCAAGGGAACGCACGAGCAGTACTTC. Protein sequence: CASIKGTHEQYF.

The chain links TRBV4-1 to TRBJ2-7; 12 positions agree with TRBD1. Germline V lookup: CDR1 MGHRA, CDR2 YSYEKL. The V gene end was trimmed by 1 base and the J gene end by 6 bases; junction bases not matched to a gene: 16. The CDR3 contains 19 residues. CDR3 in DNA: TGCGCCAGCAGCCAAGTGACCGGGCGATGGGGACAGGGGGCTTGCGAGCAGTACTTC. Its translation is CASSQVTGRWGQGACEQYF.